One sample yielded the 20 T cell receptor beta chains listed below, sequenced in a study of early T cells in non-severe SARS-CoV-2 infection. One entry per CDR3 protein results from TCRdb running MiXCR on the 5' RACE reads. The table lists approximately 56,000 distinct CDR3 sequences, 9.5% to 12% of them singletons. Sequencing was carried out using whole blood. Receptor source: an adult who was a healthcare worker with PCR-confirmed SARS-CoV-2 infection or an uninfected control (not recorded which).

The chain combines TRBV6-5 with TRBJ2-2; 8 positions match TRBD1. V trimming: 7 bases; J trimming: 6 bases; junction bases outside the gene matches: 10. There are 15 residues in the CDR3. Germline V gives CDR1 MNHEY, CDR2 SVGAGI. The CDR3 sequence is CASKRGQVSSGELFF. DNA of the CDR3: TGTGCCAGCAAGAGGGGACAGGTCTCGTCCGGGGAGCTGTTTTTT.

This clonotype was seen many times. The rearrangement joins TRBV5-6 to TRBJ2-2; tentative D call: TRBD1 (5 bases). V was pared by 2 bases and J by 3 bases, with 11 bases between. The CDR3 totals 15 residues. Germline values: CDR1 SGHDT, CDR2 YYEEEE. The CDR3 DNA is TGTGCCAGCAGCTTCGCGACAGTAGACACCGGGGAGCTGTTTTTT. Protein: CASSFATVDTGELFF.

As to this clonotype: This may stem from a read error, because a much larger clone lies one nucleotide away. J is TRBJ2-3 and V is TRBV5-4; no reliable D call. This CDR3 has 12 amino acids. The germline V gene has CDR1 SGHNT and CDR2 YYREEE (reference sequence). Here the CDR3 reads CANSLNTDTQYF. The CDR3 DNA is TGTGCCAACAGCTTGAACACAGATACGCAGTATTTT.

This clonotype was detected many times. J is TRBJ1-5 and V is TRBV28; 8 bases agree with TRBD1. Germline-derived CDR1 and CDR2 are MDHEN and SYDVKM. V lost 10 bases to trimming and J lost 6 bases; unmatched junction nucleotides: 5. The CDR3 sequence is 12 residues long. Written as DNA, the CDR3 is TGTGCCATCCAGGGGGCCGGTCAGCCCCAGCATTTT. It specifies CAIQGAGQPQHF.

This chain connects TRBV7-2 to TRBJ2-7; possibly TRBD1 for D (5 bases). V lost 3 bases and J 3 bases, leaving 6 bases between the germline ends. The V gene's germline CDR1 is SGHTA and CDR2 FQGNSA. This CDR3 has 12 residues. The CDR3 protein is CASSFQGYEQYF. The CDR3 DNA follows: TGTGCCAGCAGCTTCCAGGGCTACGAGCAGTACTTC. The variable domain in full, completed from reference TRBV7-2 and TRBJ2-7, reads GAGVSQSPSNKVTEKGKDVELRCDPISGHTALYWYRQSLGQGLEFLIYFQGNSAPDKSGLPSDRFSAERTGGSVSTLTIQRTQQEDSAVYLCASSFQGYEQYFGPGTRLTVT.

This clonotype was recorded at least ten times. The V gene is TRBV5-6, the J gene TRBJ2-1; D is unclear. Germline CDR1 reads SGHDT; CDR2 reads YYEEEE. The CDR3 spans 14 residues. V was trimmed by 1 base and J by 6 bases, leaving 11 bases between them. CDR3 bases: TGTGCCAGCAGCTTGTGGCCCCCAAGCAATGAGCAGTTCTTC. Translation: CASSLWPPSNEQFF.

This clonotype was detected many times. Here the CDR3 DNA reads TGCAGCCTCCGACAGGGCACCGGGGAGCTGTTTTTT. It encodes CSLRQGTGELFF. V and J are TRBV29-1 and TRBJ2-2; 7 bases line up with TRBD1. The V segment lost 8 bases and the J segment 4 bases; nucleotides outside the gene matches: 4. The length of the CDR3 is 12 residues. Germline V gene lookup returns CDR1 SQVTM and CDR2 ANQGSEA.

In this sample, this clonotype turned up many times. The J gene is TRBJ2-1, the V gene TRBV7-8; D gene uncertain. CDR3 length: 12 residues. V lost 3 bases, J lost 10 bases, and 10 bases lay in between. Germline V gene lookup returns CDR1 SGHVS and CDR2 FQNEAQ. The CDR3 loop is CASSFQPTEQFF. As DNA, the CDR3 is TGTGCCAGCAGCTTCCAACCGACCGAGCAGTTCTTC.

The rearrangement joins TRBV27 to TRBJ2-7; 8 bases are a match to TRBD2. The V gene end was trimmed by 2 bases and the J gene end by 6 bases; junction bases not matched to a gene: 6. This CDR3 has 14 residues. The germline V gene has CDR1 MNHEY and CDR2 SMNVEV (reference sequence). The CDR3 is CASSLSGRGVEQYF. The CDR3 nucleotides are TGTGCCAGCAGTTTAAGCGGGAGAGGTGTCGAGCAGTACTTC.

This clonotype was counted at least ten times. The genes are TRBV10-2 and TRBJ2-5; D call uncertain. This CDR3 spans 11 amino acids. Trimming shortened V by 6 bases and J by 5 bases, and 7 bases separated the two germline ends. The germline V gene encodes CDR1 WSHSY and CDR2 SAAADI. The DNA of the CDR3 is TGCGCCAGCAGCGCGCAGGAGACCCAGTACTTC. Translated: CASSAQETQYF.

In this sample, this clonotype turned up a few times. This chain links TRBV6-5 with TRBJ2-7, with D perhaps TRBD2 (7 bases). The CDR3 contains 13 residues. The germline gives CDR1 MNHEY, CDR2 SVGAGI. V dropped 8 bases and J dropped 0 bases, with 11 bases sitting between them. The DNA of the CDR3 is TGTGCCAGCTGGGGGGGGCACTCCTACGAGCAGTACTTC. Residues: CASWGGHSYEQYF.

As to this clonotype: A much more abundant neighbour one base away suggests this may be a read error. The CDR3 coding sequence is TGTGCCAGCAGCCAGGGGGCCTACAATGAGCAGCTCTTC. The encoded protein is CASSQGAYNEQLF. This chain links TRBV7-8 with TRBJ2-1, with 8 bases aligning to TRBD1. Germline V gives CDR1 SGHVS, CDR2 FQNEAQ. The CDR3 extends over 13 amino acids.

The chain combines TRBV3-1 with TRBJ1-2; no definite D call. The V gene's germline CDR1 is LGHDT and CDR2 YNNKEL (reference sequence). The CDR3 sequence is 16 residues long. The V end lost 1 base, the J end lost 4 bases, and 16 bases lay between the germline ends. CDR3 sequence: CASSQAEAGLLYGYTF. DNA for the CDR3: TGTGCCAGCAGCCAAGCCGAAGCAGGCCTTCTCTATGGCTACACCTTC.

This clonotype was seen repeatedly, ten times or more. The rearrangement uses TRBV28 and TRBJ2-6; D uncertain. The CDR3 extends over 13 amino acids. Germline loops: CDR1 MDHEN, CDR2 SYDVKM. V dropped 8 bases and J dropped 0 bases, with 5 bases sitting between them. The CDR3 DNA is TGTGCCAGCGGGTTCTCTGGGGCCAACGTCCTGACTTTC. Translating it yields CASGFSGANVLTF.

This clonotype showed up many times. For the CDR3, the DNA is TGCGCCAGCAGCCCGGGACAGGGGTCCTACGAGCAGTACTTC. Translating it yields CASSPGQGSYEQYF. The genes are TRBV4-3 and TRBJ2-7, with 10 nucleotides matching TRBD1. V shed 4 bases, J shed 1 base, and the junction held 1 base outside the gene matches. CDR3 length equals 14 residues. Germline V gives CDR1 LGHNA, CDR2 YSLEER.

The table lists this clonotype with a few counts. This chain uses TRBV20-1 with TRBJ2-7; D uncertain. V was shortened by 1 base and J by 0 bases, with 7 bases between the two germline ends. The CDR3 length is 13 residues. CDR1 DFQATT and CDR2 SNEGSKA come from the germline V gene (reference sequence). Written as DNA, the CDR3 is TGCAGTGCTAGAGGCACCCGCTCCTACGAGCAGTACTTC. This gives the protein CSARGTRSYEQYF.

The chain has TRBV7-2 and TRBJ2-7; 7 nucleotides agree with TRBD2. This CDR3 is built from 15 residues. V was pared by 8 bases and J by 0 bases, with 10 bases of the junction left unmatched. In germline, CDR1 is SGHTA, CDR2 FQGNSA. The CDR3 is CASSRRETGSYEQYF. DNA of the CDR3: TGTGCCAGCTCCCGGCGGGAGACCGGCTCCTACGAGCAGTACTTC.

The V and J genes are TRBV28 and TRBJ1-1, with D maybe TRBD1 (6 bases). V was pared by 5 bases and J by 1 base, with 14 bases between. There are 15 residues in the CDR3. Germline V CDR1 and CDR2: MDHEN, SYDVKM. The CDR3 here is CASSPSTGPNTEAFF. Here the CDR3 DNA reads TGTGCCAGCAGTCCCTCGACAGGCCCGAACACTGAAGCTTTCTTT. Looking up the rest from reference TRBV28 and TRBJ1-1 gives the full variable domain: DVKVTQSSRYLVKRTGEKVFLECVQDMDHENMFWYRQDPGLGLRLIYFSYDVKMKEKGDIPEGYSVSREKKERFSLILESASTNQTSMYLCASSPSTGPNTEAFFGQGTRLTVV.

Ten or more counts support this clonotype. The rearrangement uses TRBV18 and TRBJ2-7; TRBD1 is a possible D gene (5 bases). The V end lost 4 bases, the J end lost 4 bases, and 17 bases lay between the germline ends. Germline-derived CDR1 and CDR2 are KGHSH and LQKENI. The CDR3 loop spans 15 amino acids. CDR3 residues: CASSLGLGPKYEQYF. The CDR3 DNA follows: TGTGCCAGCTCACTGGGGCTAGGACCCAAGTACGAGCAGTACTTC.

This clonotype was seen only a few times. This chain links TRBV18 with TRBJ2-3; tentative D call: TRBD1 (5 bases). The V gene's germline CDR1 is KGHSH and CDR2 LQKENI. CDR3 size: 15 residues. Trimming left V 4 bases short and J 1 base short, with 12 bases between. The CDR3 loop is CASSLLGRGTDTQYF. DNA for the CDR3: TGTGCCAGCTCACTATTGGGCAGGGGCACAGATACGCAGTATTTT.